Sequencing of this T cell receptor (beta chain) was carried out in a study of cytomegalovirus exposure and HLA in healthy donors. Looking at the study overall: Drawn from HLA-typed donors, 80 million to 100 million unique TCRs were held in an early data release.

Primers for the PCR totalled 60 Vbeta and 13 Jbeta. Clones were read by immunoSEQ multiplex PCR, and TCRdb kept only the in-frame ones, dropping some. This table holds fewer than 100,000 clones. Findings of the study overall: Analyses of presence and absence presupposed an approximately uniform sequencing depth across donors. Researchers reported that a few CMV-associated chains were confirmed in vitro as CMV antigen-specific.

A note on this clone: Its antigen is as yet unknown.

This CDR3 is built from 14 residues. Per the germline V gene, CDR1 is MDHEN and CDR2 is SYDVKM. Trimming took 11 bases from V and 6 from J, leaving 20 bases between them. The sample taken for sequencing was PBMCs. The sequence was collected from a man aged 45 to 65 in good health and CMV-seronegative. The chain links TRBV28 to TRBJ2-4; possibly TRBD1 for D (6 bases). The chain's CDR3 is CASRNSRGVNIQYF. The CDR3 DNA reads TGTGCCTCACGTAATTCCAGGGGCGTAAACATTCAGTACTTC. Variable domain in full (rest from reference TRBV28 and TRBJ2-4): DVKVTQSSRYLVKRTGEKVFLECVQDMDHENMFWYRQDPGLGLRLIYFSYDVKMKEKGDIPEGYSVSREKKERFSLILESASTNQTSMYLCASRNSRGVNIQYFGAGTRLSVL.